This T cell receptor beta chain was recovered during a study of T cells in women clearing cervical HPV infection. Sequencing was performed with immunoSEQ multiplex PCR; in TCRdb, only in-frame clones are kept and a portion is missing. In total, the table holds 20,000 to 25,000 clones. Turning to this clone: The CDR3 end lies 3 residues beyond the end of the read and is filled in from the germline J gene.

V was clipped by 3 bases and J by 3 bases, with 13 bases between them. The CDR3 is made up of 15 amino acids. Germline V lookup: CDR1 MDHEN, CDR2 SYDVKM. MY09/MY11 PCR detected cervical HPV DNA; dot-blot assigned genotypes. Sequenced material: blood buffy coat. The chain is built from TRBV28 and TRBJ2-3; weak D call: TRBD1 (5 bases). The source is a woman aged 18 to 75 with a cervical HPV16 infection that either progressed to CIN3+ or cleared (not recorded which). The sequenced part of the CDR3 DNA is TGTGCCAGCAGTTTCAGGGTTTCACGGACAGATACG. It codes for CASSFRVSRTDT. The full-length CDR3 reads as CASSFRVSRTDTQYF.